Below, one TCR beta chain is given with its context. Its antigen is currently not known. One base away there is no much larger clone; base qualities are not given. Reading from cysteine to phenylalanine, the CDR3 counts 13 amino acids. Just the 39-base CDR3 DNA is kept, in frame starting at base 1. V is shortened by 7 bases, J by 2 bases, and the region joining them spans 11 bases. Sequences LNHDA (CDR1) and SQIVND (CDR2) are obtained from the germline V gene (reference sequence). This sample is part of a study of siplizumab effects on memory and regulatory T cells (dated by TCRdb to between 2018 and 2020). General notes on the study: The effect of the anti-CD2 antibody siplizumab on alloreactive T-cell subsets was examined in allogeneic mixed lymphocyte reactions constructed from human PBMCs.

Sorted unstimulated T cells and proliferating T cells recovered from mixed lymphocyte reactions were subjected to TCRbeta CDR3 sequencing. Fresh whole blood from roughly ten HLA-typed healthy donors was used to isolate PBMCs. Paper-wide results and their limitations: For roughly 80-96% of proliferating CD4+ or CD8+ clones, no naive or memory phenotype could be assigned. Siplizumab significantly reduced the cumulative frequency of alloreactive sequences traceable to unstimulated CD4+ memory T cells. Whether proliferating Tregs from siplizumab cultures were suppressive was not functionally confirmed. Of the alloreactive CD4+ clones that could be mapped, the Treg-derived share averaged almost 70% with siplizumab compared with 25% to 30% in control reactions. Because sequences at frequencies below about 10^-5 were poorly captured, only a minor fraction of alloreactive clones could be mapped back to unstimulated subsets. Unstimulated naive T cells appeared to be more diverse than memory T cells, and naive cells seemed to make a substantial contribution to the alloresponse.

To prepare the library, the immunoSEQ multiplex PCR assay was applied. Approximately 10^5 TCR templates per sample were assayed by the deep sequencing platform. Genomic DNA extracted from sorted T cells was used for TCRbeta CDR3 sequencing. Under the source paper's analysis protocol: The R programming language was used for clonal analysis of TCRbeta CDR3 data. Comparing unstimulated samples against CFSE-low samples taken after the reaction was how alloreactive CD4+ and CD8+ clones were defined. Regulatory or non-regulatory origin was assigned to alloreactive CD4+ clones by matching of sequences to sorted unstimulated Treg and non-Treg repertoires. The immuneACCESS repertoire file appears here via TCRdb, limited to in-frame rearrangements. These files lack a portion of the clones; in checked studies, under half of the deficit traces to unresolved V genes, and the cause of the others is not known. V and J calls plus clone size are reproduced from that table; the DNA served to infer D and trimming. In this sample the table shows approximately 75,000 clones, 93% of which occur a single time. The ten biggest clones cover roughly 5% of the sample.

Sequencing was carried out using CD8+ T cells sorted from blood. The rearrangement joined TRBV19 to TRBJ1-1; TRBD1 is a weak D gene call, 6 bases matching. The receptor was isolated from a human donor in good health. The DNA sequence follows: TGTGCCAGTAATGGGGGCCAAAACACTGAAGCTTTCTTT. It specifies CASNGGQNTEAFF.